This T cell receptor beta chain is from a study of Ad26.COV2.S vaccination and SARS-CoV-2 variants. As for treatment: roughly 18 received Ad26.COV2.S at low or high dose, single or two shots; roughly 5 received placebo; per-sample allocation not given. Specimens were obtained on day 63 following the first vaccine or placebo injection. Assay used: immunoSEQ multiplex PCR; TCRdb lists only in-frame clones, some missing. The sample contains hundreds of thousands of clones, roughly 84% of which appear only once. From germline, CDR1 is SGHRS and CDR2 YFSETQ. CDR3 size: 13 residues. V trimming: 4 bases; J trimming: 4 bases; junction bases outside the gene matches: 1.

This sequence originates from a person aged 18-60 years who received the Ad26.COV2.S COVID-19 vaccine or a placebo. The sequencing used peripheral blood, collected in a trial of Ad26.COV2.S vaccine versus placebo. The V and J genes are TRBV5-1 and TRBJ2-5; 10 nucleotides agree with TRBD1. CDR3 protein: CASSGDRGETQYF. The CDR3, as DNA: TGCGCCAGCAGCGGGGACAGGGGAGAGACCCAGTACTTC.